This T cell receptor beta chain was captured in a study of T cell changes during pregnancy in multiple sclerosis. CDR1 is MNHNS and CDR2 is SASEGT in the germline V gene. V was cut by 2 bases and J by 1 base, with 12 bases left in between. The CDR3 contains 15 residues. Clones were sequenced by immunoSEQ multiplex PCR, and TCRdb holds only the in-frame ones, with some missing. The sample lists around 70,000 clones, around 90% occurring once. The V call is TRBV6-1, the J call TRBJ2-7, with D maybe TRBD1 (5 bases). Source: peripheral blood, taken after pregnancy. The clonotype comes from a female donor with multiple sclerosis, enrolled in a pregnancy study. The CDR3 region has the DNA TGTGCCAGCAGTGAACCATGGCAGGGATCCTACGAGCAGTACTTC. Translating it yields CASSEPWQGSYEQYF.